The 21 T cell receptor beta chains in this list originate from one sample, sequenced in a study of regulatory T cells in long-lasting Graves disease. Researchers made TCR beta libraries by using iRepertoire HTBI primers and running Arm-PCR on CDR3 regions. TCRdb reanalysed the multiplex PCR reads using MiXCR and keeps one entry per CDR3 protein. The top ten hold 9% to 15% of the sample, which has about 500,000 distinct CDR3 sequences, roughly 15% seen once. The sample's time point: newly diagnosed GD, antithyroid drugs for less than 3 months. Extracted PBMC RNA gave rise to the TCR library. These data also formed part of another study, on T cells in Graves' hyperthyroidism and ophthalmopathy.

Here the sequenced sample was peripheral blood mononuclear cells (PBMCs), taken at new diagnosis, from a patient treated with antithyroid drugs. These TCRs come from a man aged 35-49 years with Graves disease.

This clonotype was detected many times. The J gene is TRBJ2-3, the V gene TRBV20-1; the match to TRBD2 covers 12 bases. The V gene end was trimmed by 6 bases and the J gene end by 0 bases; junction bases not matched to a gene: 7. The CDR3 has 16 residues. Germline CDR1 and CDR2: DFQATT and SNEGSKA (reference sequence). The CDR3, as DNA: TGCAGTGCCACCTCCGGGACTAGCGGGAGCACAGATACGCAGTATTTT. It encodes CSATSGTSGSTDTQYF.

This clonotype has at least ten counts. V usage is TRBV6-2 or TRBV6-3 and J usage is TRBJ2-5; the D is unclear. Germline CDR1 is MNHEY and CDR2 is SVGEGT. V was shortened by 5 bases and J by 4 bases, with 14 bases between the two germline ends. This CDR3 is 14 amino acids long. CDR3 DNA sequence: TGTGCCAGCAGTGGGATGGTGGGGTTAGAGACCCAGTACTTC. Translation gives CASSGMVGLETQYF.

This clonotype was counted a few times. The gene calls are TRBV28 and TRBJ2-2; D is perhaps TRBD1 or TRBD2 (5 bases each). CDR3 length: 14 residues. Trimming stripped 7 bases from V and 7 bases from J, with 16 bases between. Germline V lookup: CDR1 MDHEN, CDR2 SYDVKM. CDR3 in amino acids: CASTAGAVVGELFF. CDR3 coding DNA: TGTGCCAGCACCGCCGGGGCTGTTGTCGGGGAGCTGTTTTTT. Full variable domain (remainder filled in from reference TRBV28 and TRBJ2-2): DVKVTQSSRYLVKRTGEKVFLECVQDMDHENMFWYRQDPGLGLRLIYFSYDVKMKEKGDIPEGYSVSREKKERFSLILESASTNQTSMYLCASTAGAVVGELFFGEGSRLTVL.

Many counts were recorded for this clonotype. The J gene is TRBJ2-1, the V gene TRBV3-1; D possibly uses TRBD1 or TRBD2 (6 bases each). The CDR3 has 16 residues. Per germline, CDR1 LGHDT and CDR2 YNNKEL (reference sequence). The germline V and J ends were trimmed by 3 bases and 6 bases, with 18 bases remaining between them. The CDR3 DNA follows: TGTGCCAGCAGCCAGCGGCGGCAGGGGAGGTTCAATGAGCAGTTCTTC. It specifies CASSQRRQGRFNEQFF.

This clonotype was counted only a few times. A read error likely explains this, since a far larger clone differs by one base. The chain joins TRBV7-2 to TRBJ2-1; 7 bases align to TRBD2. Germline assignment: CDR1 SGHTA and CDR2 FQGNSA. CDR3 length equals 13 residues. J was trimmed by 10 bases and V by 5 bases; bases with no gene match: 8. In DNA form, the CDR3 reads TGTGCCAGCAGCCCAGTGGGGGGGGGGGAGCAGTTCTTC. Translating it yields CASSPVGGGEQFF.

In its sample, this clonotype was seen many times. This sequence joins TRBV7-9 and TRBJ1-4, with TRBD1 matching 7 bases. Germline CDR1 and CDR2: SEHNR and FQNEAQ (reference sequence). J lost 7 bases, V lost 5 bases, and 10 bases had no gene match. CDR3 length: 15 amino acids. The CDR3 loop is CASSPPTGRGEKLFF. The DNA for the CDR3 is TGTGCCAGCAGCCCCCCGACAGGGAGGGGTGAAAAACTGTTTTTT.

The chain links TRBV24-1 to TRBJ1-1; tentatively, D is TRBD1 (5 bases). Germline V lookup: CDR1 KGHDR, CDR2 SFDVKD. Trimming shortened V by 5 bases and J by 2 bases, and 11 bases separated the two germline ends. The CDR3 has 14 amino acids. The CDR3 DNA follows: TGTGCCACCAGTGCCTCGACAGTTAACACTGAAGCTTTCTTT. Protein product: CATSASTVNTEAFF.

This clonotype has at least ten counts. The J gene is TRBJ2-2, the V gene TRBV6-5; 8 bases line up with TRBD1. CDR1 MNHEY and CDR2 SVGAGI come from the germline V gene. The CDR3 spans 17 residues. J lost 8 bases, V lost 2 bases, and 13 bases had no gene match. CDR3 protein: CASSYPTGRGRGGELFF. CDR3 nucleotides: TGTGCCAGCAGTTACCCGACAGGCAGGGGGCGAGGTGGGGAGCTGTTTTTT.

This clonotype came up many times. The chain couples TRBV5-1 to TRBJ2-1; 11 bases match TRBD1. This CDR3 has 14 residues. Trimming removed 2 bases from V and 8 bases from J; junction bases left unmatched: 3. Germline CDR1 reads SGHRS; CDR2 reads YFSETQ. The CDR3 DNA is TGCGCCAGCAGCTTTGGACAGGGGGCCCATGAGCAGTTCTTC. It specifies CASSFGQGAHEQFF.

The sample holds many counts of this clonotype. The chain employs TRBV24-1 and TRBJ2-4; D uncertain. Trimming removed 0 bases from V and 4 bases from J, with 3 bases in between. This CDR3 contains 13 residues. Germline V gives CDR1 KGHDR, CDR2 SFDVKD. For the CDR3, the DNA is TGTGCCACCAGTGATTTGCAGAAAAACATTCAGTACTTC. It specifies CATSDLQKNIQYF.

This clonotype was counted at least ten times. J is TRBJ2-7 and V is TRBV18, with no clear D. Germline V CDR1 and CDR2: KGHSH, LQKENI. V gave up 3 bases and J gave up 0 bases, with 3 bases separating them. CDR3 length: 12 residues. The CDR3 DNA reads TGTGCCAGCTCACCCGACTCCTACGAGCAGTACTTC. Protein sequence: CASSPDSYEQYF.

This clonotype was counted at least ten times. V gene TRBV3-1 combines with J gene TRBJ1-1; D is possibly TRBD1 (5 bases). Trimming removed 3 bases at V and 4 bases at J, with 9 bases between. The CDR3 consists of 13 residues. CDR1 is LGHDT and CDR2 is YNNKEL in the germline V gene (reference sequence). The CDR3 region is CASSHAGPTEAFF. The CDR3, as DNA: TGTGCCAGCAGCCACGCAGGGCCCACTGAAGCTTTCTTT.

This clonotype was counted at least ten times. The CDR3 loop reads CASSRRSSGQETQYF. CDR3 bases: TGTGCCAGCAGCCGGAGATCTAGCGGCCAAGAGACCCAGTACTTC. The rearrangement joins TRBV13 to TRBJ2-5; 7 bases agree with TRBD2. The V segment lost 5 bases and the J segment 1 base; nucleotides outside the gene matches: 7. This CDR3 is 15 amino acids long. Germline CDR1 is PRHDT and CDR2 is FYEKMQ (reference sequence).

In its sample, this clonotype was seen many times. The V and J genes are TRBV18 and TRBJ2-1; 8 bases fit TRBD1. The V segment lost 3 bases and the J segment 2 bases; nucleotides outside the gene matches: 6. The CDR3 runs to 16 residues. Germline V gives CDR1 KGHSH, CDR2 LQKENI. Here the CDR3 DNA reads TGTGCCAGCTCACCTTCGACAGGGGCCCCCTACAATGAGCAGTTCTTC. As protein: CASSPSTGAPYNEQFF.

This clonotype was seen at least ten times. This sequence joins TRBV5-1 and TRBJ1-1; 10 nucleotides match TRBD1. CDR1 SGHRS and CDR2 YFSETQ come from the germline V gene. This CDR3 is 15 amino acids long. The V segment lost 5 bases and the J segment 0 bases; nucleotides outside the gene matches: 4. CDR3 loop: CASRTGQGMNTEAFF. The CDR3 DNA sequence: TGCGCCAGCAGGACGGGACAGGGGATGAACACTGAAGCTTTCTTT.

The V gene is TRBV6-2 or TRBV6-3, the J gene TRBJ2-3, with D unresolved. Per the germline V gene, CDR1 is MNHEY and CDR2 is SVGEGT. The CDR3 spans 11 residues. The germline V and J ends were trimmed by 8 bases and 6 bases, with 9 bases remaining between them. CDR3 loop: CASQTRDTQYF. The CDR3 nucleotides are TGTGCCAGCCAGACCAGGGATACGCAGTATTTT.

The gene calls are TRBV28 and TRBJ2-4, with D uncertain. Trimming took 4 bases from V and 8 from J, leaving 18 bases between them. This CDR3 has 15 amino acids. The germline V gene encodes CDR1 MDHEN and CDR2 SYDVKM. CDR3 in DNA: TGTGCCAGCAGTTCCCTGGCAGGACCTGGAGACATTCAGTACTTC. It specifies CASSSLAGPGDIQYF. Full variable domain (remainder filled in from reference TRBV28 and TRBJ2-4): DVKVTQSSRYLVKRTGEKVFLECVQDMDHENMFWYRQDPGLGLRLIYFSYDVKMKEKGDIPEGYSVSREKKERFSLILESASTNQTSMYLCASSSLAGPGDIQYFGAGTRLSVL.

This rearrangement joins TRBV6-1 to TRBJ1-2; D may be TRBD1 (6 bases). Germline V gene lookup returns CDR1 MNHNS and CDR2 SASEGT. The CDR3 is 14 amino acids. The V gene lost 7 bases and the J gene lost 0 bases, with 12 bases spanning the gap. CDR3 in amino acids: CASMGATANYGYTF. The DNA of the CDR3 is TGTGCCAGCATGGGGGCCACAGCTAACTATGGCTACACCTTC.

This clonotype was counted many times. This chain joins TRBV6-1 and TRBJ2-1; TRBD2 matches 8 bases. Germline V gene data show CDR1 as MNHNS and CDR2 as SASEGT. This CDR3 is built from 16 residues. With V trimmed by 6 bases and J by 0 bases, 7 bases remained unmatched. The CDR3 here is CASRTPRGGSYNEQFF. Written as DNA, the CDR3 is TGTGCCAGCAGAACACCCCGGGGGGGCTCCTACAATGAGCAGTTCTTC.

V usage is TRBV29-1 and J usage is TRBJ2-5; perhaps TRBD2 as D (5 bases). Germline V gives CDR1 SQVTM, CDR2 ANQGSEA. This CDR3 contains 14 residues. V was trimmed by 2 bases and J by 2 bases, leaving 12 bases between them. The CDR3 DNA is TGCAGCGTTGAACGGAGGCAGTGGCAAGAGACCCAGTACTTC. It translates to CSVERRQWQETQYF.

This sequence joins TRBV11-2 and TRBJ2-2; 15 positions agree with TRBD2. J was trimmed by 6 bases and V by 0 bases; bases with no gene match: 2. Germline loops: CDR1 SGHAT, CDR2 FQNNGV. This CDR3 has 17 amino acids. CDR3 in amino acids: CASSLEGLAGGAGELFF. The CDR3 DNA reads as TGTGCCAGCAGCTTAGAGGGACTAGCGGGAGGAGCCGGGGAGCTGTTTTTT.